This T cell receptor beta chain was captured in a study of CD8 T cells in ankylosing spondylitis. Regarding the study as a whole: Certain motif variants had earlier appeared in reactive arthritis synovial fluid and blood. There was a TCR beta motif, made of 7 or 8 highly homologous variants, that appeared characteristic of ankylosing spondylitis blood. Disease-linked clones reportedly concentrated significantly in matched ankylosing spondylitis synovial fluid.

Molecular-barcoded quantitative 5'-RACE produced these TCR beta libraries. Using its own MiXCR run on the 5' RACE reads, TCRdb lists one record per CDR3 protein. The table records fewer than 400,000 distinct CDR3 sequences, around 24% of them present only once. In regard to this clonotype: What it binds is not known.

Germline CDR1 and CDR2: MGHRA and YSYEKL. With V trimmed by 1 base and J by 7 bases, 6 bases remained unmatched. The CDR3 spans 14 residues. This receptor was taken from a male donor with ankylosing spondylitis. V is TRBV4-1 and J is TRBJ1-1, with 7 nucleotides matching TRBD1. Material: blood, either unsorted or a sorted T cell fraction (not recorded which). CDR3 bases: TGCGCCAGCAGCCAAGGGGACAGCAGGCTTGAAGCTTTCTTT. Translated, it gives CASSQGDSRLEAFF.